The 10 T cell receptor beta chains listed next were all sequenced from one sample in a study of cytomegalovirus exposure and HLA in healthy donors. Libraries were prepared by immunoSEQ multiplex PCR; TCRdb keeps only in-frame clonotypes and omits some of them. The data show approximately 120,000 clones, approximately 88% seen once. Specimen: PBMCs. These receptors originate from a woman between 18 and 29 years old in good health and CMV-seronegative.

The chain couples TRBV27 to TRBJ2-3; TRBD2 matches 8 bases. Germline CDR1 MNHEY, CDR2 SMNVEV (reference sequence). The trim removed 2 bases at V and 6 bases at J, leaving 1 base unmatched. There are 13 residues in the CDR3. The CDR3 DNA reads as TGTGCCAGCAGTTTAACTAGCGGCGATACGCAGTATTTT. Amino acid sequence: CASSLTSGDTQYF.

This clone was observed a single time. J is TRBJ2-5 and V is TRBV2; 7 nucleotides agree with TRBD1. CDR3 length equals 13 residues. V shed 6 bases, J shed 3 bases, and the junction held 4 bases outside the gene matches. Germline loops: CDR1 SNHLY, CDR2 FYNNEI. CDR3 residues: CASRQTGEETQYF. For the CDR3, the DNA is TGTGCCAGCAGGCAAACAGGGGAAGAGACCCAGTACTTC.

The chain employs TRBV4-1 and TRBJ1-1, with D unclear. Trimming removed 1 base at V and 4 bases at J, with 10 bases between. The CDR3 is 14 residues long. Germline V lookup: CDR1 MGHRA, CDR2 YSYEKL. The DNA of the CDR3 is TGCGCCAGCAGCCAAGGGGCTGGCTCCACTGAAGCTTTCTTT. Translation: CASSQGAGSTEAFF.

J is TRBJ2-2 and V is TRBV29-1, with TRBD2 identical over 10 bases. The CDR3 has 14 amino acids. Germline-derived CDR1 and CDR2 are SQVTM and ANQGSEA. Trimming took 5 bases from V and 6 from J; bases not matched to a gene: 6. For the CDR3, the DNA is TGCAGCGTTTCGGGACTAGCGTCCCCCGGGGAGCTGTTTTTT. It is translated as CSVSGLASPGELFF.

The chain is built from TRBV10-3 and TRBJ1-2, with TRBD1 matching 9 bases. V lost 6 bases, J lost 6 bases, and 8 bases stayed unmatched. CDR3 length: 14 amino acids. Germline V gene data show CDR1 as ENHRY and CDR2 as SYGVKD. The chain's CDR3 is CAISRDRDSNGYTF. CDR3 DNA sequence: TGTGCCATCAGCCGGGACAGGGACTCGAATGGCTACACCTTC.

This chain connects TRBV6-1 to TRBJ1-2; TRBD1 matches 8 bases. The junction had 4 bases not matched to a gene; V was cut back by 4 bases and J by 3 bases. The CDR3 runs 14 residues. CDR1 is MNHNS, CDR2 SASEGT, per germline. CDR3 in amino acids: CASSAQGVHYGYTF. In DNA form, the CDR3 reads TGTGCCAGCAGTGCACAGGGGGTCCACTATGGCTACACCTTC.

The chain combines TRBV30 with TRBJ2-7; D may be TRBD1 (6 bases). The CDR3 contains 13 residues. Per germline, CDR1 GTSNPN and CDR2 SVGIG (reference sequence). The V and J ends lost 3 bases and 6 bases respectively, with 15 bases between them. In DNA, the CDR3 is TGTGCCTGGAGGGACAGTTTGTCTCGCGAGCAGTACTTC. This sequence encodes CAWRDSLSREQYF. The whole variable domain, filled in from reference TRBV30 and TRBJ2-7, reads SQTIHQWPATLVQPVGSPLSLECTVEGTSNPNLYWYRQAAGRGLQLLFYSVGIGQISSEVPQNLSASRPQDRQFILSSKKLLLSDSGFYLCAWRDSLSREQYFGPGTRLTVT.

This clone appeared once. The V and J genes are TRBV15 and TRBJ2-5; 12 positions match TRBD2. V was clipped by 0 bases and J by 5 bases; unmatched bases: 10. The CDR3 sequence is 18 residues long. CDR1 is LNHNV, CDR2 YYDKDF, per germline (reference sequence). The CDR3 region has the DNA TGTGCCACCAGCAGAGATCTACTAGCGGGAGGACGGCGGGAGACCCAGTACTTC. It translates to CATSRDLLAGGRRETQYF.

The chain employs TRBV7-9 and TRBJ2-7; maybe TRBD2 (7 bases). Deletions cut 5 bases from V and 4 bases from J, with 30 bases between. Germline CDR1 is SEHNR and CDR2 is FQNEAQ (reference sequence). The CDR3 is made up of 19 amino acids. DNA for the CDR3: TGTGCCAGCAGCCAAACTGCGCCCCAACGGCGGGGGCGCGGATACGAGCAGTACTTC. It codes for CASSQTAPQRRGRGYEQYF.

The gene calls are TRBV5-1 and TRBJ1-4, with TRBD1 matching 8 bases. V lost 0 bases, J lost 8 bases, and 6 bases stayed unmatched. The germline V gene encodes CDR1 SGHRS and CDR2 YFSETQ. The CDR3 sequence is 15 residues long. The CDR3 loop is CASSLDRGNPEKLFF. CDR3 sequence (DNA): TGCGCCAGCAGCTTGGACAGGGGGAATCCCGAAAAACTGTTTTTT.